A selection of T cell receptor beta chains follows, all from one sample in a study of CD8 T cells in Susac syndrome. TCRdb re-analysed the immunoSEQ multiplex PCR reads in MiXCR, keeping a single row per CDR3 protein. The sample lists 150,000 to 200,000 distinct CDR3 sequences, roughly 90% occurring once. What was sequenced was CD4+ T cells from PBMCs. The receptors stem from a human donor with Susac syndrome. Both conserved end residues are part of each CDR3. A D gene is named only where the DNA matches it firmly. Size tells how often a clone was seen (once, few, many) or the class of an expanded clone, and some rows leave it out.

CASSLRRVFGANVLTF	TGTGCCAGCAGTTTACGCAGGGTCTTTGGGGCCAACGTCCTGACTTTC	.	TRBJ2-6	TRBV27	.
CASSLEGSDQPQHF	TGTGCCAGCAGCTTGGAGGGTTCCGATCAGCCCCAGCATTTT	.	TRBJ1-5	TRBV5-5	.
CASSLGSVNYGYTF	TGTGCCAGCAGCTTAGGTTCAGTCAACTATGGCTACACCTTC	.	TRBJ1-2	TRBV7-2	.
CASSVGAKEDGETQYF	TGTGCCAGCAGCGTAGGAGCCAAGGAGGATGGCGAGACCCAGTACTTC	.	TRBJ2-5	TRBV9	.
CASSRDRVNSPLHF	TGTGCCAGCAGCCGGGACAGGGTGAATTCACCCCTCCACTTT	.	TRBJ1-6	TRBV12-3/TRBV12-4	TRBD1
CASSIGDFTDTQYF	TGTGCCAGTAGTATAGGGGACTTCACAGATACGCAGTATTTT	.	TRBJ2-3	TRBV19	.
CASSTHGGGYTEAFF	TGTGCCAGCAGCACCCACGGGGGAGGGTACACTGAAGCTTTCTTT	.	TRBJ1-1	TRBV7-9	.
CASKKTDSPSPQHF	TGTGCCAGCAAAAAAACGGACAGTCCATCGCCCCAGCATTTT	.	TRBJ1-5	TRBV19	.
CASSQVQYGYTF	TGTGCCAGCAGCCAAGTTCAGTATGGCTACACCTTC	.	TRBJ1-2	TRBV3-1	.
CASSSITGSRYEQYF	TGTGCCAGCAGCTCGATCACAGGGTCTCGGTACGAGCAGTACTTC	.	TRBJ2-7	TRBV13	.
CASSGGGAYYGYTF	TGTGCCAGCAGCGGAGGGGGCGCATACTATGGCTACACCTTC	.	TRBJ1-2	TRBV9	TRBD1
CASSPTRGTDTQYF	TGTGCCAGCAGCCCTACGAGGGGGACAGATACGCAGTATTTT	.	TRBJ2-3	TRBV7-2	.
CASRFQSSYNEQFF	TGTGCCAGCAGATTCCAGAGCTCCTACAATGAGCAGTTCTTC	.	TRBJ2-1	TRBV6-6	.
CASSQSPLAGANIQYF	TGCGCCAGCAGTCAATCGCCTCTAGCGGGAGCCAACATTCAGTACTTC	.	TRBJ2-4	TRBV23-1	TRBD2
CAWSVTGWTEAFF	TGTGCCTGGAGTGTAACAGGGTGGACTGAAGCTTTCTTT	.	TRBJ1-1	TRBV30	.
CASSLGTIKTQYF	TGTGCCAGCAGCCTCGGGACAATAAAGACCCAGTACTTC	.	TRBJ2-5	TRBV3-1	.
CASSLGTGITQPQHF	TGTGCCAGCAGCTTAGGGACAGGCATTACTCAGCCCCAGCATTTT	once	TRBJ1-5	TRBV7-9	TRBD1
CSARDTREGLGEQYF	TGCAGTGCTAGAGATACGCGGGAGGGCCTAGGAGAGCAGTACTTC	.	TRBJ2-7	TRBV20-1	TRBD2
CASRTSGNTGELFF	TGTGCCAGTAGGACTAGCGGGAACACCGGGGAGCTGTTTTTT	few	TRBJ2-2	TRBV19	TRBD2
CASSLTTGGGYTF	TGTGCCAGCAGTTTAACGACAGGGGGTGGCTACACCTTC	.	TRBJ1-2	TRBV12-3/TRBV12-4	TRBD1
CASSRTMGNEKLFF	TGTGCCAGCAGCCGGACCATGGGTAATGAAAAACTGTTTTTT	.	TRBJ1-4	TRBV3-1	.
CASSLPGPTLGTEAFF	TGTGCCAGCAGCTTACCGGGACCCACGCTGGGCACTGAAGCTTTCTTT	.	TRBJ1-1	TRBV7-8	.
CASSTRQINEKLFF	TGTGCCAGCAGTACAAGACAGATTAATGAAAAACTGTTTTTT	.	TRBJ1-4	TRBV12-3/TRBV12-4	.
CASSPGRDRGSSNQPQHF	TGTGCCAGCTCTCCAGGCCGGGACAGGGGATCGAGCAATCAGCCCCAGCATTTT	.	TRBJ1-5	TRBV18	TRBD1
CAISEQGGKLFF	TGTGCCATCAGTGAGCAGGGGGGCAAACTGTTTTTT	.	TRBJ1-4	TRBV10-3	TRBD1
CASSQAPGQIYGYTF	TGCGCCAGCAGCCAAGCCCCGGGACAGATCTATGGCTACACCTTC	.	TRBJ1-2	TRBV4-1	TRBD1
CASSYWDRSYEQYF	TGTGCCAGCAGTTACTGGGACAGATCCTACGAGCAGTACTTC	.	TRBJ2-7	TRBV6-2/TRBV6-3	TRBD1
CASSPEKYRGNGYTF	TGTGCCAGTAGTCCGGAAAAGTACAGGGGGAATGGCTACACCTTC	.	TRBJ1-2	TRBV19	TRBD1
CASSFRRLGNQPQHF	TGTGCCAGCAGTTTCAGGAGGCTAGGGAATCAGCCCCAGCATTTT	once	TRBJ1-5	TRBV28	.
CASSQRRDETQYF	TGCGCCAGCAGCCAACGCAGGGACGAGACCCAGTACTTC	.	TRBJ2-5	TRBV4-1	.
CASSDIMGNIQYF	TGTGCCAGCAGTGACATCATGGGAAACATTCAGTACTTC	.	TRBJ2-4	TRBV6-1	.
CASSYPEVEAFF	TGTGCCAGCAGTTACCCGGAGGTTGAAGCTTTCTTT	few	TRBJ1-1	TRBV6-5	.
CASSFGPASTRGYTF	TGTGCCAGCAGCTTTGGGCCAGCCTCGACTCGGGGCTACACCTTC	.	TRBJ1-2	TRBV5-6	.
CASSPNLGLAGGPSTDTQYF	TGTGCCAGCAGCCCCAACCTTGGACTAGCGGGGGGGCCAAGCACAGATACGCAGTATTTT	.	TRBJ2-3	TRBV21-1	.
CASISGTGPHEQYF	TGTGCCAGCATTTCCGGGACAGGCCCCCACGAGCAGTACTTC	.	TRBJ2-7	TRBV28	TRBD1
CASSPSGGWGETQYF	TGTGCCAGCAGTCCTAGCGGGGGGTGGGGTGAGACCCAGTACTTC	.	TRBJ2-5	TRBV11-2	TRBD2
CASSENLAGGFYEQFF	TGTGCCAGCAGCGAAAACCTAGCGGGGGGGTTCTATGAGCAGTTCTTC	few	TRBJ2-1	TRBV11-2	TRBD2
CASSLLAGGTDTQYF	TGTGCCAGCTCACTATTAGCGGGGGGCACAGATACGCAGTATTTT	.	TRBJ2-3	TRBV18	TRBD2
CASTKTGDQPQHF	TGTGCCAGCACTAAGACAGGAGATCAGCCCCAGCATTTT	.	TRBJ1-5	TRBV2	.
CAPPHQGIPYEQYF	TGTGCCCCCCCCCACCAGGGTATACCCTACGAGCAGTACTTC	.	TRBJ2-7	TRBV24-1	.